Shown below are 21 T cell receptor beta chains from a single sample sequenced in a study of T cell repertoires in cytomegalovirus infection. TCRdb redid the calling of the reads with MiXCR, one entry per CDR3 protein. The table includes about 350,000 distinct CDR3 sequences, about a third detected once. These receptors' targets are unknown. This material consisted of cultured PBMCs, taken from culture after CMV antigen stimulation. The receptors were sampled from a human donor in good health (CMV status not recorded). Some clones in this sample may be carry-over from other donors' samples.

The chain employs TRBV11-2 and TRBJ1-1; D might be TRBD1 (5 bases). Trimming removed 4 bases from V and 0 bases from J, with 18 bases in between. In germline, CDR1 is SGHAT, CDR2 FQNNGV. The CDR3 is made up of 17 amino acids. CDR3 nucleotide sequence: TGTGCCAGCAGCTATATATCCGGGACGGTTATGAACACTGAAGCTTTCTTT. This translates into CASSYISGTVMNTEAFF.

The J gene is TRBJ2-1, the V gene TRBV6-2 or TRBV6-3, with TRBD2 identical over 9 bases. Looked up from germline, CDR1 is MNHEY and CDR2 is SVGEGT. The CDR3 runs 16 residues. With V trimmed by 3 bases and J by 3 bases, 6 bases remained unmatched. For the CDR3, the DNA is TGTGCCAGCAGTTATTCCGGGACTAGCATCTACAATGAGCAGTTCTTC. Amino acids: CASSYSGTSIYNEQFF.

This clonotype was counted ten times or more. The chain is built from TRBV5-6 and TRBJ1-1; 9 bases are shared with TRBD1. Germline V gene lookup returns CDR1 SGHDT and CDR2 YYEEEE. The CDR3 loop spans 16 amino acids. Trimming cost V 1 base and J 0 bases; bases outside gene matches: 4. The CDR3, as DNA: TGTGCCAGCAGCTTGTCCGGGACAGGGATGAACACTGAAGCTTTCTTT. Translating it yields CASSLSGTGMNTEAFF.

This clonotype has only a few counts. The chain uses TRBV7-2 and TRBJ2-1; 9 bases align to TRBD2. The CDR3 extends over 15 amino acids. Germline V gives CDR1 SGHTA, CDR2 FQGNSA. Trimming at V came to 6 bases and at J to 5 bases, leaving 8 bases not matched to a gene. The CDR3 spells CASSISGSSDNEQFF. The CDR3 coding sequence is TGTGCCAGCAGTATTAGCGGGAGTAGCGACAATGAGCAGTTCTTC.

This clonotype came up a few times. CDR3 sequence (DNA): TGTGCCAGCAGCCTTACCACCCGCCGGGACAGGGGCTACACCTTC. It specifies CASSLTTRRDRGYTF. The chain employs TRBV7-2 and TRBJ1-2; the match to TRBD1 covers 8 bases. Germline CDR1 reads SGHTA; CDR2 reads FQGNSA. The CDR3 is 15 residues long. J gave up 8 bases and V 5 bases, and 13 bases lay outside the gene matches.

For the CDR3, the DNA is TGTGCCAGCAGCTTAGTGGGTCTTGGTGCGAACGATGAGCAGTTCTTC. Translated: CASSLVGLGANDEQFF. This sequence joins TRBV7-9 and TRBJ2-1; the D is unclear. The length of the CDR3 is 16 residues. CDR1 is SEHNR and CDR2 is FQNEAQ in the germline V gene (reference sequence). V was pared by 1 base and J by 8 bases, with 18 bases between.

The J gene is TRBJ2-3, the V gene TRBV7-6; possibly TRBD1 or TRBD2 for D (7 bases each). The germline CDR1 and CDR2 sequences are SGHVS and FNYEAQ. The germline V and J ends were trimmed by 5 bases and 2 bases, with 17 bases remaining between them. The CDR3 contains 16 residues. In nucleotides, the CDR3 is TGTGCCAGCAGCCTCGGTGCAGGGGGGGTCACAGATACGCAGTATTTT. Its translation: CASSLGAGGVTDTQYF.

The CDR3 bases are TGTGCCAGCAGTCGGACAGGGGGATCGTACGAGCAGTACTTC. As protein: CASSRTGGSYEQYF. This chain uses TRBV6-1 with TRBJ2-7; 10 positions agree with TRBD1. V lost 5 bases and J lost 4; bases outside the gene matches: 5. CDR1 and CDR2 from the germline V gene are MNHNS and SASEGT. The CDR3 length is 14 residues.

This clonotype appeared many times. The V call is TRBV7-2, the J call TRBJ1-4; 8 bases match TRBD1. The germline V gene encodes CDR1 SGHTA and CDR2 FQGNSA. The junction had 7 bases not matched to a gene; V was cut back by 5 bases and J by 8 bases. CDR3 length: 14 residues. The CDR3 here is CASSPDRGEEKLFF. The CDR3 DNA reads as TGTGCCAGCAGCCCCGACAGGGGAGAAGAAAAACTGTTTTTT.

The chain has TRBV4-2 and TRBJ2-7; a possible D gene is TRBD2 (6 bases). The length of the CDR3 is 16 residues. Between the trimmed V and J ends, which lost 0 bases and 2 bases, there was a span of 14 bases. Germline CDR1 is LGHNA and CDR2 is YNFKEQ. The CDR3 sequence is CASSQDRSGEPYEQYF. The DNA for the CDR3 is TGTGCCAGCAGCCAAGATCGGTCGGGGGAACCCTACGAGCAGTACTTC.

This clonotype was counted once. A much larger clone lies one base from this, so it may be a read error. The rearrangement joins TRBV4-3 to TRBJ2-3; D unresolved. V lost 1 base, J lost 1 base, and 3 bases lay in between. The CDR3 extends over 13 amino acids. Per germline, CDR1 LGHNA and CDR2 YSLEER. The CDR3 sequence: CASSQVGTDTQYF. The CDR3 coding sequence is TGCGCCAGCAGCCAAGTTGGCACAGATACGCAGTATTTT.

The chain carries TRBV6-2 or TRBV6-3 and TRBJ2-7; 16 positions match TRBD2. This CDR3 comprises 18 residues. Per the germline V gene, CDR1 is MNHEY and CDR2 is SVGEGT. The ends lost 5 bases at V and 3 bases at J; junction bases unmatched: 10. The DNA for the CDR3 is TGTGCCAGCAGTGACCCCGGGACTAGCGGGAGGGCCTACTACGAGCAGTACTTC. It encodes CASSDPGTSGRAYYEQYF.

The rearrangement links TRBV12-5 to TRBJ2-7; D might be TRBD2 (6 bases). V lost 0 bases to trimming and J lost 8 bases, with 23 bases between them. The V gene's germline CDR1 is LGHNT and CDR2 FRNRAP. The CDR3 has 17 residues. The CDR3 sequence: CASGLVVGGNTQLKQYF. Here the CDR3 DNA reads TGTGCTAGTGGTTTGGTAGTCGGAGGGAATACGCAGTTAAAGCAGTACTTC.

This clonotype turned up a few times. The J gene is TRBJ2-7, the V gene TRBV6-2 or TRBV6-3; D uncertain. V shed 2 bases and J shed 7 bases, with 12 bases lying between them. Germline CDR1 MNHEY, CDR2 SVGEGT. The CDR3 contains 13 residues. CDR3 region: CASSYLSVGEQYV. CDR3 coding DNA: TGTGCCAGCAGTTACCTGTCGGTAGGGGAGCAGTACGTC.

This clonotype was counted only a few times. The chain couples TRBV24-1 to TRBJ2-1; D not resolved. V gave up 3 bases and J gave up 4 bases, with 18 bases separating them. This CDR3 region has 17 residues. Germline loops: CDR1 KGHDR, CDR2 SFDVKD. The CDR3 reads CATSDPTDGSKYNEQFF. The CDR3 region has the DNA TGTGCCACCAGTGATCCCACGGACGGCTCCAAGTACAATGAGCAGTTCTTC.

This clonotype has just a few counts. The V call is TRBV6-5, the J call TRBJ1-3; D remains unclear. The CDR3 has 16 amino acids. CDR1 is MNHEY, CDR2 SVGAGI, per germline. The V gene lost 0 bases and the J gene lost 0 bases, with 9 bases spanning the gap. The CDR3 DNA reads as TGTGCCAGCAGTTACTCTCGCAGAGGCTCTGGAAACACCATATATTTT. Amino acid sequence: CASSYSRRGSGNTIYF.

V usage is TRBV7-9 and J usage is TRBJ2-1, with D tentatively TRBD1 or TRBD2 (5 bases each). The germline CDR1 and CDR2 sequences are SEHNR and FQNEAQ (reference sequence). Trimming stripped 1 base from V and 9 bases from J, with 19 bases between. The length of the CDR3 is 16 residues. The DNA for the CDR3 is TGTGCCAGCAGCTTAGGGGGGTGGGATCCATCCAGTGAGCAGTTCTTC. Translating it yields CASSLGGWDPSSEQFF.

The table lists this clonotype with a few counts. The V gene is TRBV28, the J gene TRBJ1-1; weak D call: TRBD1 (6 bases). V was trimmed by 5 bases and J by 0 bases, leaving 13 bases between them. From germline, CDR1 is MDHEN and CDR2 SYDVKM. The CDR3 contains 15 residues. CDR3 DNA: TGTGCCAGCAGTCCAAGGACAGTACTGAACACTGAAGCTTTCTTT. This sequence encodes CASSPRTVLNTEAFF. Together with reference TRBV28 and TRBJ1-1, the CDR3 gives the full variable domain: DVKVTQSSRYLVKRTGEKVFLECVQDMDHENMFWYRQDPGLGLRLIYFSYDVKMKEKGDIPEGYSVSREKKERFSLILESASTNQTSMYLCASSPRTVLNTEAFFGQGTRLTVV.

This chain connects TRBV19 to TRBJ2-1; 14 positions match TRBD2. CDR3 size: 21 residues. From germline, CDR1 is LNHDA and CDR2 SQIVND (reference sequence). V was clipped by 4 bases and J by 1 base; unmatched bases: 15. CDR3 coding DNA: TGTGCCAGTAGTAACGGGAAGACTAGCGGGAGGGCCGTGAGGTCCTACAATGAGCAGTTCTTC. Translation: CASSNGKTSGRAVRSYNEQFF. Full variable domain (missing parts from reference TRBV19 and TRBJ2-1): DGGITQSPKYLFRKEGQNVTLSCEQNLNHDAMYWYRQDPGQGLRLIYYSQIVNDFQKGDIAEGYSVSREKKESFPLTVTSAQKNPTAFYLCASSNGKTSGRAVRSYNEQFFGPGTRLTVL.

Ten or more counts support this clonotype. The V gene is TRBV7-2, the J gene TRBJ2-1; 7 nucleotides align to TRBD2. The CDR3 sequence is 16 residues long. Germline V gene data show CDR1 as SGHTA and CDR2 as FQGNSA. V was pared by 3 bases and J by 1 base, with 6 bases of the junction left unmatched. The CDR3 DNA reads as TGTGCCAGCAGCTTCAAACTAGCGCTTTCCTACAATGAGCAGTTCTTC. Its translation: CASSFKLALSYNEQFF.

The chain employs TRBV6-2 or TRBV6-3 and TRBJ2-3; the D is unclear. V was cut by 5 bases and J by 0 bases, with 24 bases left in between. Germline CDR1 MNHEY, CDR2 SVGEGT. The CDR3 consists of 19 residues. The CDR3 bases are TGTGCCAGCAGTCCTAGTATATTGAGTCCCGAGCGCAGCACAGATACGCAGTATTTT. Its translation: CASSPSILSPERSTDTQYF.